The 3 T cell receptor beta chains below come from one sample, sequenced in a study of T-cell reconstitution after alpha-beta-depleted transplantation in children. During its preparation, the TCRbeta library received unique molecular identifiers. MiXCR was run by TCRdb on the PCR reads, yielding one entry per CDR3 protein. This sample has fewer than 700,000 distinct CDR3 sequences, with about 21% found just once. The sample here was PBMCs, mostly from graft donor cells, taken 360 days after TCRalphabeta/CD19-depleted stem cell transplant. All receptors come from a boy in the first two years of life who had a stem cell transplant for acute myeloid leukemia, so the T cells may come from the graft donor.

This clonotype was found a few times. The CDR3 nucleotides read TGCAGTGCTAGACTCGACAGGGTGGGAAACACCATATATTTT. The encoded protein is CSARLDRVGNTIYF. This sequence joins TRBV20-1 and TRBJ1-3, with 7 bases matching TRBD1. The CDR3 covers 14 residues. The trim removed 2 bases at V and 4 bases at J, leaving 5 bases unmatched. Germline loops: CDR1 DFQATT, CDR2 SNEGSKA (reference sequence).

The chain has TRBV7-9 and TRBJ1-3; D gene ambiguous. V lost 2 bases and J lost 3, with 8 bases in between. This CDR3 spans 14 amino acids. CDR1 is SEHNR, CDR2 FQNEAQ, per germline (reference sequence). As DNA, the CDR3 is TGTGCCAGCAGCTTAACTTCGTTTGGAAACACCATATATTTT. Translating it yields CASSLTSFGNTIYF.

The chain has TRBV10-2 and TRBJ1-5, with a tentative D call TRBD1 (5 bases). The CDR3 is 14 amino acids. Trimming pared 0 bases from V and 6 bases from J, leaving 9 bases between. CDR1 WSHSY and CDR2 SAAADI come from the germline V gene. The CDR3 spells CASSESGVGQPQHF. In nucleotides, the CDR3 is TGCGCCAGCAGTGAGTCGGGGGTGGGTCAGCCCCAGCATTTT.